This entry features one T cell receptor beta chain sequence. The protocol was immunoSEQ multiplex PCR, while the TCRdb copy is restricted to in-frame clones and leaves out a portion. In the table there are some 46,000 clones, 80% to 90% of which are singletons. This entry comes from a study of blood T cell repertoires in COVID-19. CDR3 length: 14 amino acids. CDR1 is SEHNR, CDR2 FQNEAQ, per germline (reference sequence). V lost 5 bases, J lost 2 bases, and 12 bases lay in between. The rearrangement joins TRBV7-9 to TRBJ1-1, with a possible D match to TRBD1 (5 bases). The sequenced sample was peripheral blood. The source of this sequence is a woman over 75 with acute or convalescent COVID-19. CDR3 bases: TGTGCCAGCAGCCCGGGGGGGAAAAACACTGAAGCTTTCTTT. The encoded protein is CASSPGGKNTEAFF.